These T cell receptor beta chains were read from a single sample in a study of neurological immune-mediated disorders. TCRdb itself ran the 5' RACE reads through MiXCR, one entry per CDR3 protein. The table has 35,000 to 45,000 distinct CDR3 sequences, approximately 10% seen once. The sequenced sample was CD4+ T cells from blood. The receptor set was obtained from a woman in her 30s with HTLV-1-associated myelopathy (HAM/TSP). Each CDR3 is given with its conserved first and last residue. The D gene is left open where the match is weak. Clone size is shown for a subset of rows, as once, few, many or a class of expanded clone.

D gene	CDR3 length	clone size	V gene	J gene	CDR3 protein	CDR3 DNA
TRBD1	15	many	TRBV5-1	TRBJ1-1	CASSHPTGYLTEAFF	TGCGCCAGCAGCCACCCGACAGGGTACCTCACTGAAGCTTTCTTT
NA	14	many	TRBV5-1	TRBJ2-4	CASSVDGTPNIQYF	TGCGCCAGCAGCGTCGACGGGACCCCAAACATTCAGTACTTC
NA	16	many	TRBV12-3/TRBV12-4	TRBJ1-6	CASSLGGQVYNSPLHF	TGTGCCAGCAGTTTAGGAGGGCAGGTCTATAATTCACCCCTCCACTTT
NA	14	many	TRBV20-1	TRBJ2-7	CSARDPQKSYEQYF	TGCAGTGCTAGAGATCCCCAAAAATCCTACGAGCAGTACTTC
NA	15	many	TRBV7-2	TRBJ2-1	CASSLSGGAVNEQFF	TGTGCCAGCAGCTTAAGTGGGGGGGCAGTCAATGAGCAGTTCTTC
NA	14	NA	TRBV24-1	TRBJ2-2	CATSDNRDTGELFF	TGTGCCACCAGTGATAATAGGGACACCGGGGAGCTGTTTTTT
NA	20	many	TRBV7-8	TRBJ1-6	CASSLASRIPGTAYNSPLHF	TGTGCCAGCAGCTTAGCGAGTAGGATTCCCGGGACGGCCTATAATTCACCCCTCCACTTT
NA	13	many	TRBV7-8	TRBJ2-1	CVSREETVGEQFF	TGTGTCAGCAGGGAGGAAACGGTAGGTGAGCAGTTCTTC
NA	13	many	TRBV12-3/TRBV12-4	TRBJ1-3	CASSQKLRYTIYF	TGTGCCAGCAGCCAGAAGCTGAGATACACCATATATTTT
NA	16	NA	TRBV7-9	TRBJ2-3	CASSDLSGLPTDTQYF	TGTGCCAGCAGCGATTTATCCGGGCTACCCACAGATACGCAGTATTTT
NA	16	many	TRBV6-1	TRBJ2-3	CASSEAGAGGTDTQYF	TGTGCCAGCAGTGAGGCGGGGGCCGGGGGGACAGATACGCAGTATTTT
NA	15	many	TRBV7-6	TRBJ1-1	CASSQGQRRNTEAFF	TGTGCCAGCAGCCAAGGACAGAGAAGGAACACTGAAGCTTTCTTT
NA	11	many	TRBV20-1	TRBJ1-1	CSAGGNTEAFF	TGCAGTGCGGGGGGGAACACTGAAGCTTTCTTT
TRBD1	14	many	TRBV5-1	TRBJ2-7	CASSLGQGSYEQYF	TGCGCCAGCAGCCTCGGACAGGGGTCCTACGAGCAGTACTTC
NA	15	NA	TRBV6-1	TRBJ2-7	CASSETGLESYEQYF	TGTGCCAGCAGTGAAACCGGGCTCGAATCCTACGAGCAGTACTTC
TRBD2	14	many	TRBV9	TRBJ2-3	CASSPPGGSDTQYF	TGTGCCAGCAGCCCCCCGGGGGGTTCCGATACGCAGTATTTT
TRBD1	14	many	TRBV29-1	TRBJ2-3	CSVSGGEGTDTQYF	TGCAGCGTTTCAGGGGGCGAGGGCACAGATACGCAGTATTTT
TRBD1	14	many	TRBV20-1	TRBJ2-7	CSAIRRTGGYEQYF	TGCAGTGCTATTCGCAGGACAGGGGGCTACGAGCAGTACTTC
TRBD1	18	many	TRBV5-1	TRBJ2-6	CASSLVATGSSGANVLTF	TGCGCCAGCAGCTTGGTTGCGACAGGGAGCTCTGGGGCCAACGTCCTGACTTTC
NA	13	NA	TRBV3-1	TRBJ2-7	CASSQDSRYEQYF	TGTGCCAGCAGCCAGGACTCGCGATACGAGCAGTACTTC
NA	14	many	TRBV5-1	TRBJ2-7	CASSRARGSYEQYF	TGCGCCAGCAGCCGGGCCCGAGGTTCCTACGAGCAGTACTTC
NA	13	many	TRBV12-3/TRBV12-4	TRBJ2-7	CASSLLEGYEQYF	TGTGCCAGCAGTTTGCTAGAGGGCTACGAGCAGTACTTC
NA	13	many	TRBV5-1	TRBJ1-2	CASSPNTNYGYTF	TGCGCCAGCAGCCCCAATACTAACTATGGCTACACCTTC